This TCR beta chain came from a study of Tregs in tolerant kidney transplant recipients (dated by TCRdb to about 2019). Regarding the research as a whole: Before combined kidney and bone marrow transplantation, this study identified donor-specific regulatory T cells using TCRbeta sequencing and then followed those same cells after transplant. The paper as a whole reports these results and caveats: Donor-specific Treg expansion exceeded global Treg expansion in tolerant patients, suggesting antigen-driven rather than nonspecific expansion. Because the PCR primers were changed over time for some patients, nucleotide-level comparison could not be performed across the samples from those patients. Expanding Tregs with activated donor B cells appeared to identify the most biologically relevant and donor-specific TCRbeta repertoire. The study was limited by small patient numbers, and the findings need validation in larger populations and under other immunosuppression protocols. Biological reproducibility was not directly assessed, although technical replication error appeared to be minimal.

The transplants used related donors with nonmyeloablative bone marrow transplantation, and mixed chimerism in the human trials was transient. Unstimulated Tregs (CD4+CD25+CD127-), CD4+ non-Tregs (CD4+CD25-), CD4 and CD8 cells were FACS-sorted from thawed PBMCs. 4 combined kidney and bone marrow transplant recipients from the ITN036ST trial were included as patients, and samples were available only from these trial subjects. Healthy control blood was processed by Ficoll density gradient to PBMCs and cryopreserved; patient PBMCs were collected before and after transplant. Remarks on this clone: What antigen it recognizes has not been identified. No quality values exist for individual bases; no much larger clone is one base distant.

For TCRbeta CDR3 sequencing, genomic DNA from the sorted cells was extracted using the QIAGEN DNeasy Blood and Tissue Kit. High-throughput TCRbeta CDR3 sequencing, including PCR amplification with bias correction and internal controls, was performed commercially through immunoSEQ. On the study's bioinformatics: Unique productive TCRbeta sequences were defined by CDR3 nucleotide sequence where primers matched, and otherwise by CDR3 amino acid sequence together with Vbeta and Jbeta genes. To correct sorting error, sequences shared between sorted populations at a frequency ratio of 2:1 or less were removed; the rest were assigned to the higher population. Sequences were defined as donor-reactive when expanded at least 5-fold in CFSE-low cells versus unstimulated cells and present at a frequency of at least 0.01% in CFSE-low cells. Repertoire divergence was quantified by Jensen-Shannon divergence calculated from the top 100 TCRbeta sequences ranked by frequency. For samples with multiple sequencing runs, sorting error was corrected in each run separately before the runs were combined. Entries here come from immuneACCESS through TCRdb and include only in-frame sequences with V and J called. Some clones fail to appear in such tables; in the studies checked, an unresolved V gene covers under half of the shortfall, and the cause of the remainder is unknown. Clonal size and the V and J genes are those of that table, whereas D and trimming came from the DNA. For this sample there are 40,000 to 50,000 clones; roughly nine tenths appear just once. Of the sample, around 15% falls within the top ten clones.

The CDR3 contains 14 residues, cysteine and phenylalanine counted. Here the CDR3 DNA is all that survives: 42 bases in frame from base 1. CDR1 is given as MNHNS and CDR2 as SASEGT, both from the germline V gene. V is pruned by 5 bases and J by 4 bases, leaving 7 bases of the junction without a gene match. The source of this sequence is a human patient who received a combined kidney and bone marrow transplant. Once a transplant has taken place, some T cells may be donor derived. The source was CD8+ T cells from blood (PBMCs), collected 12 months after the transplant. The chain is assembled from TRBV6-1 and TRBJ1-1, and TRBD1 matches 7 of the central bases. The DNA reads TGTGCCAGCAGTTATACAGGGGTGGGCACTGAAGCTTTCTTT. Translated, it gives CASSYTGVGTEAFF.